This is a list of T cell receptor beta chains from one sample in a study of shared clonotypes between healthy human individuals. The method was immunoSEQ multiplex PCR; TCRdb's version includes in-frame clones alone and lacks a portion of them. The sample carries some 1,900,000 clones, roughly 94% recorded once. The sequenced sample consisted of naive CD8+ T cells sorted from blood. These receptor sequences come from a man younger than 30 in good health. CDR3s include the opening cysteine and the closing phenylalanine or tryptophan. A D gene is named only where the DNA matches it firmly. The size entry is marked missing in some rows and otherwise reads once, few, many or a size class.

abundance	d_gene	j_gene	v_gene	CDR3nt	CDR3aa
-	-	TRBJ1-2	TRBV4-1	TGCGCCAGCAGCCAAGTTGAGGCCAGCATTAACTATGGCTACACCTTC	CASSQVEASINYGYTF
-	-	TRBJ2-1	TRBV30	TGTGCCTGGAGTACCGGGGGAGAGCAGTTCTTC	CAWSTGGEQFF
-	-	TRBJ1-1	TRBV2	TGTGCCAGCATGGACAGCCCTCTGGTAGCTTTCTTT	CASMDSPLVAFF
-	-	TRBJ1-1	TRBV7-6	TGTGCCAGCAGCCGATTCGGAGGGGAAGAGGCTGAAGCTTTCTTT	CASSRFGGEEAEAFF
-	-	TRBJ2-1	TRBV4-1	TGCGCCAGCAGCCAAGTTGGAGGAAAGCAGTTCTTC	CASSQVGGKQFF
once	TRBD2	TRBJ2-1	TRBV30	TGTGCCTGGAGTAGTGGCGGGAGCTCCTACAATGAGCAGTTCTTC	CAWSSGGSSYNEQFF
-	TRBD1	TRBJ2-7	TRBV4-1	TGCGCCAGCAGCCAAGGACAGGGCTTTGTGGACGAGCAGTACTTC	CASSQGQGFVDEQYF
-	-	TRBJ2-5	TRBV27	TGTGCCAGCAGTTCAATCGTATCACAAGAGACCCAGTACTTC	CASSSIVSQETQYF
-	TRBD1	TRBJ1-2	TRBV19	TGTGCCAGTAGTATTACAGGGGCGGATAACTATGGCTACACCTTC	CASSITGADNYGYTF
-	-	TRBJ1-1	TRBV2	TGTGCCAGCAAATACTTAGTGGACAACACTGAAGCTTTCTTT	CASKYLVDNTEAFF
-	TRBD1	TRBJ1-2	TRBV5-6	TGTGCCAGCAGCTTGACAGGGGCACTCTATGGCTACACCTTC	CASSLTGALYGYTF
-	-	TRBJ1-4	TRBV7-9	TGTGCCAGCAGCCCTGCGAAATGGGCCACTAATGAAAAACTGTTTTTT	CASSPAKWATNEKLFF
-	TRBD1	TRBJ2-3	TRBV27	TGTGCCAGCAGTGAAACAGGGGGGTTCCTCACAGATACGCAGTATTTT	CASSETGGFLTDTQYF
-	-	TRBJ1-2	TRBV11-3	TGTGCCAGCAGCTCACAGCCAGGAGGGAGTCGAGGCTACACCTTC	CASSSQPGGSRGYTF
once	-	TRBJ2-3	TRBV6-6	TGTGCCAGCACCCAGGGCGGATGGGTCACAGATACGCAGTATTTT	CASTQGGWVTDTQYF
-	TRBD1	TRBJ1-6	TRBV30	TGTGCCTGGAGTGTGGCAGGGGGCATGGTTAATTCACCCCTCCACTTT	CAWSVAGGMVNSPLHF
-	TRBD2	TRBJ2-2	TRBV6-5	TGTGCCAGTGGGGCACTAGCGGGGAACACCGGGGAGCTGTTTTTT	CASGALAGNTGELFF
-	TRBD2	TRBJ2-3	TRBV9	TGTGCCAGCAGCGTGGGCGGGAGTCCAGATACGCAGTATTTT	CASSVGGSPDTQYF
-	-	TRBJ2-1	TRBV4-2	TGTGCCAGCAGCCAAGAAGACGCCTACAATGAGCAGTTCTTC	CASSQEDAYNEQFF
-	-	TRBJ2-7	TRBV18	TGTGCCAGCTCACCATGGGGGAGCTCCTACGAGCAGTACTTC	CASSPWGSSYEQYF
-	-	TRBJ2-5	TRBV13	TGTGCCAGCAGCCCCCGGGACACTCCAAGGGAGACCCAGTACTTC	CASSPRDTPRETQYF
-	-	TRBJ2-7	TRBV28	TGTGCCAGCAGCCATGGGTTCGGTCCTAGCTTAACAGGCTACGAGCAGTACTTC	CASSHGFGPSLTGYEQYF
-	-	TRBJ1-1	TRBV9	TGTGCCAGCAGCGTAGGGAGGGAAGTGGCGAACACTGAAGCTTTCTTT	CASSVGREVANTEAFF
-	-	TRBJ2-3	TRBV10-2	TGCGCCAGCAGTGAGTCGGGGCCAAGCACAGATACGCAGTATTTT	CASSESGPSTDTQYF
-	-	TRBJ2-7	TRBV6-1	TGTGCCAGCAGTGAAGGGGGAGTCCCAAGCTACGAGCAGTACTTC	CASSEGGVPSYEQYF
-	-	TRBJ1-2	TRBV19	TGTGCCAGTAGTTTAGGAGAGACTAACTATGGCTACACCTTC	CASSLGETNYGYTF
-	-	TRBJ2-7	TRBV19	TGTGCCAGTAGTGCAGGGCTCTCCTACGAGCAGTACTTC	CASSAGLSYEQYF
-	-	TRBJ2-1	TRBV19	TGTGCCAGTAGTCTGACGCGAGGGTGGCATGAGCAGTTCTTC	CASSLTRGWHEQFF
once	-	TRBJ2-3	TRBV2	TGTGCCAGCTTCCCGGGCTCCGCCGATACGCAGTATTTT	CASFPGSADTQYF
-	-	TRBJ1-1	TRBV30	TGTGCCTGGAATGGGGGCGAGGACACTGAAGCTTTCTTT	CAWNGGEDTEAFF
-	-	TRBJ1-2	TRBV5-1	TGCGCCAGCAGTTCCAAGATAGTCCGAGACAACTATGGCTACACCTTC	CASSSKIVRDNYGYTF